The rows below give T cell receptor beta chains drawn from one sample of a study of blood T cells in healthy people across ages. TCRdb itself ran the 5' RACE reads through MiXCR, one entry per CDR3 protein. The repertoire holds about 1,500,000 distinct CDR3 sequences, with 42% as singletons. Sequencing was done on a sample of blood. The source of these receptors is a young woman in good health. Each CDR3 is given with its conserved first and last residue. Fields, in order: CDR3 DNA, CDR3 protein, clone size, J gene, V gene, D gene. The D gene is left open where the match is weak. Clone size is given for some rows only: seen once, a few or many times, or a class if the clone is expanded.

DNA: TGTGCCTGCAGCCATGCGGCAGGGATGAACGCTGAAGCTTTCTTT; CDR3: CACSHAAGMNAEAFF; size: once; J: TRBJ1-1; V: TRBV3-1; D: NA
DNA: TGTGCCAGCAGCCAGGCGGCTAGCGGGAGCTACGAGCAGTACTTC; CDR3: CASSQAASGSYEQYF; size: few; J: TRBJ2-7; V: TRBV27; D: TRBD2
DNA: TGTGCCAGCAGTGCCCACAGGGGACCAAGCAATCAGCCCCAGCATTTT; CDR3: CASSAHRGPSNQPQHF; size: NA; J: TRBJ1-5; V: TRBV6-1; D: TRBD1
DNA: TGTGCCAGCTCACCAACTAGCGGCTCGCAAGAGACCCAGTACTTC; CDR3: CASSPTSGSQETQYF; size: NA; J: TRBJ2-5; V: TRBV18; D: TRBD2
DNA: TGTGCCAGCAGCCCCTGGTCTCCCTACGGGCAGTACTTC; CDR3: CASSPWSPYGQYF; size: NA; J: TRBJ2-7; V: TRBV5-6; D: NA
DNA: TGCAGTGCTAGAGAGGGGACGTCTAACTATGGCTACACCTTC; CDR3: CSAREGTSNYGYTF; size: once; J: TRBJ1-2; V: TRBV20-1; D: NA
DNA: TGCGCCAGCGGCTTGATGGGACAGGACTACGAGCAGTACTTC; CDR3: CASGLMGQDYEQYF; size: NA; J: TRBJ2-7; V: TRBV5-1; D: TRBD1
DNA: TGTGCCAGCAGCCCCGGTACAGCAAACTACAATGAGCAGTTCTTC; CDR3: CASSPGTANYNEQFF; size: NA; J: TRBJ2-1; V: TRBV7-7; D: NA
DNA: TGTGCCAGCAGATTAGGACAGGGGGTACACCAGCCCCAGCATTTT; CDR3: CASRLGQGVHQPQHF; size: NA; J: TRBJ1-5; V: TRBV6-1; D: TRBD1
DNA: TGTGCCAGCAATCCAGGGGCGGGCTACTCCTATAATTCACCCCTCCACTTT; CDR3: CASNPGAGYSYNSPLHF; size: few; J: TRBJ1-6; V: TRBV27; D: NA
DNA: TGCGCCAGTACAGACCTCATGAACACTGAAGCTTTCTTT; CDR3: CASTDLMNTEAFF; size: few; J: TRBJ1-1; V: TRBV5-1; D: NA
DNA: TGTGCCATCAGTGATAGGGCTACCCAAGAGACCCAGTACTTC; CDR3: CAISDRATQETQYF; size: few; J: TRBJ2-5; V: TRBV10-3; D: NA